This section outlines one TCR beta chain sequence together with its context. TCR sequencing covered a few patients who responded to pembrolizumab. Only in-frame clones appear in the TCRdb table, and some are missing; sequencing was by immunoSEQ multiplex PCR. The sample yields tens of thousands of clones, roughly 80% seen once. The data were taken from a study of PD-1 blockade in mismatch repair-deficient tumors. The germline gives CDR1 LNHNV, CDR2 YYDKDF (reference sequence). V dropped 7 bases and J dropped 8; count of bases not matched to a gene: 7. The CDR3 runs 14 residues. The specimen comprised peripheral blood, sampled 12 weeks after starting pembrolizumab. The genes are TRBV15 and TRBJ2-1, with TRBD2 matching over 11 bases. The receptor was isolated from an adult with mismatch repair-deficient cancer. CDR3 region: CATTGLAVSYEQFF. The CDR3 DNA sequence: TGTGCCACCACGGGACTAGCGGTTTCCTATGAGCAGTTCTTC.